The 18 T cell receptor beta chains given below trace back to one sample, sequenced in a study of CXCR3-negative and CXCR3-positive naive CD8 T cells. The authors made the TRB cDNA libraries by 5' RACE using UMI labels. TCRdb reprocessed the 5' RACE reads; each CDR3 protein has one entry and no DNA is given. Here the sample table reports 5,100 or so distinct CDR3 sequences. No antigen has been assigned to these receptors. Overall study findings and caveats: The study found more hydrophobic TRB CDR3s in CXCR3-positive naive cells than in CXCR3-negative naive cells.

Sample: naive CXCR3+ CD8+ T cells from blood. Indicated subset: CD45RO-CCR7+CD27+CD95- naive CD8+ T cells expressing CXCR3 (TNR3+). The source is a human donor in good health. Some clones in this sample may be carry-over from other donors' samples.

The chain employs TRBV5-1 and TRBJ1-6; TCRdb's D gene call, TRBD1, goes unchecked for lack of DNA. The length of the CDR3 is 15 residues. The germline gives CDR1 SGHRS, CDR2 YFSETQ. CDR3 protein: CASSFGTEYNSPLHF.

The chain combines TRBV27 with TRBJ1-1; absent DNA, TCRdb's TRBD1 call cannot be checked. Germline V CDR1 and CDR2: MNHEY, SMNVEV (reference sequence). This CDR3 is 15 amino acids long. CDR3 sequence reads: CASSTSGTVGTEAFF.

This clonotype is called medium-sized based on its frequency. This chain joins TRBV19 and TRBJ2-1. Looked up from germline, CDR1 is LNHDA and CDR2 is SQIVND (reference sequence). CDR3 length: 15 residues. CDR3 loop: CASSPTGSSYNEQFF.

The J gene is TRBJ2-6, the V gene TRBV29-1. In germline, CDR1 is SQVTM, CDR2 ANQGSEA. The CDR3 loop spans 16 amino acids. The CDR3 here is CSVGYGEGSGANVLTF.

The chain couples TRBV6-2 or TRBV6-3 to TRBJ1-2. The CDR3 sequence is 15 residues long. From germline, CDR1 is MNHEY and CDR2 SVGEGT. CDR3 region: CASSYSTKGGDGYTF.

This clonotype ranks as medium-sized in terms of frequency. The chain uses TRBV29-1 and TRBJ2-1; TCRdb proposes TRBD2, but this gene call is untestable without DNA. CDR3 length equals 14 residues. CDR1 SQVTM and CDR2 ANQGSEA come from the germline V gene. This CDR3 is CSVVSSGAYNEQFF.

Considering frequency, this clonotype is medium-sized. The chain is built from TRBV29-1 and TRBJ2-6. CDR1 and CDR2 from the germline V gene are SQVTM and ANQGSEA. The CDR3 extends over 13 amino acids. The CDR3 region is CSVLGYGANVLTF. The whole variable domain, remainder taken from reference TRBV29-1 and TRBJ2-6, is SAVISQKPSRDICQRGTSLTIQCQVDSQVTMMFWYRQQPGQSLTLIATANQGSEATYESGFVIDKFPISRPNLTFSTLTVSNMSPEDSSIYLCSVLGYGANVLTFGAGSRLTVL.

This sequence joins TRBV19 and TRBJ2-7; as DNA is missing, the TRBD2 call by TCRdb cannot be tested. CDR1 LNHDA and CDR2 SQIVND come from the germline V gene (reference sequence). The length of the CDR3 is 14 residues. The CDR3 here is CASSIASGEFEQYF.

This clonotype is medium-sized by frequency. V is TRBV7-2 and J is TRBJ2-7; the TCRdb call, TRBD1, lacks DNA for checking. The CDR3 runs to 13 residues. CDR1 and CDR2 (germline): SGHTA, FQGNSA. The CDR3 sequence is CASSLGGLYEQYF.

Its frequency marks this clonotype as medium-sized. The chain has TRBV29-1 and TRBJ1-2; TCRdb's D call of TRBD1 is untestable without DNA. CDR1 is SQVTM and CDR2 is ANQGSEA in the germline V gene. CDR3 size: 13 residues. CDR3 sequence reads: CSVGTGGHYGYTF.

The chain links TRBV27 to TRBJ2-1. CDR1 and CDR2 (germline): MNHEY, SMNVEV (reference sequence). The CDR3 runs 14 residues. The CDR3 reads CASSGSGSYNEQFF.

The chain combines TRBV13 with TRBJ1-1; TCRdb returns TRBD1, unconfirmable since there is no DNA. The CDR3 has 14 residues. Germline V gives CDR1 PRHDT, CDR2 FYEKMQ (reference sequence). This CDR3 reads CASSHRAMNTEAFF.

V gene TRBV29-1 combines with J gene TRBJ2-5; TCRdb indicates TRBD1, and absent DNA this call remains unverified. Germline V gives CDR1 SQVTM, CDR2 ANQGSEA. This CDR3 region has 15 residues. CDR3 loop: CSVALWDRGKETQYF.

This rearrangement joins TRBV2 to TRBJ2-2; TCRdb's D call, TRBD2, is unchecked because there is no DNA. This CDR3 spans 17 amino acids. The germline CDR1 and CDR2 sequences are SNHLY and FYNNEI. The CDR3 protein is CASSGQREGSNTGELFF.

The chain carries TRBV29-1 and TRBJ1-1; the TCRdb call, TRBD1, lacks DNA for checking. The CDR3 runs 13 residues. Germline loops: CDR1 SQVTM, CDR2 ANQGSEA. The CDR3 reads CSAPAGANTEAFF.

Judged by frequency, this clonotype is medium-sized. This chain uses TRBV6-5 with TRBJ1-1; absent DNA, TCRdb's TRBD1 call cannot be checked. The CDR3 totals 13 residues. Per the germline V gene, CDR1 is MNHEY and CDR2 is SVGAGI. CDR3 amino acids: CASSYLGDTEAFF.

The chain is built from TRBV4-1 and TRBJ2-5; no DNA is available, so the TRBD1 call from TCRdb remains unchecked. CDR1 is MGHRA, CDR2 YSYEKL, per germline. The CDR3 totals 16 residues. Here the CDR3 reads CASSQEGRGGGETQYF.

The genes are TRBV29-1 and TRBJ2-7; TCRdb selects TRBD1, and the lack of DNA leaves this call unchecked. The CDR3 extends over 14 amino acids. Per germline, CDR1 SQVTM and CDR2 ANQGSEA. The CDR3 sequence: CSVEEGTGTYEQYF.